This T cell receptor (beta chain) was sequenced during a study of a mutant IDH1 vaccine in newly diagnosed glioma. Germline lookup yields CDR1 GTSNPN and CDR2 SVGIG (reference sequence). The CDR3 length is 15 residues. Time point defined: week 35, safety follow-up. The investigators gave 300 ug of mutant IDH1 20-mer peptide in each vaccine dose, together with topical imiquimod. Clones were sequenced by immunoSEQ multiplex PCR, and TCRdb holds only the in-frame ones, with some missing. The sample includes 55,000 to 65,000 clones, around 84% of them seen just once. Regarding the study as a whole: Pseudoprogression seemingly bore no relation to changes in top peripheral T cell clonotypes.

A remark on this clone: Its antigen is not identified.

The TCR comes from a man in his thirties or forties with glioma. The V call is TRBV30, the J call TRBJ2-5; 13 positions agree with TRBD2. The J call may be in error: the DNA end matches TRBJ2-7 better. Sample: PBMCs, taken from a glioma patient whose treatment included an IDH1 peptide vaccine. CDR3 DNA: TGTGCCTGGACGGGACTAGCGGGGTTCTCCTACGAGCAGTACTTC. This sequence encodes CAWTGLAGFSYEQYF.